This T cell receptor (beta chain) was captured by sequencing in a study of chemoradiotherapy in HPV16-positive cancers. At the level of the study: Functional T-cell assays on two HPV16-positive patients' cells defined candidate HPV-specific clones and common TCR motifs. Findings and limits, study-wide: Candidate HPV-specific clones and E7-related TCR motifs grew in tumor during treatment. HPV-specific T cells were functionally defined from only two HPV16-positive patients.

Comment on this clone: Its antigen is still unknown.

Repertoires were sampled repeatedly during chemoradiotherapy. Repertoires were generated with immunoSEQ multiplex PCR, while TCRdb's copy carries only in-frame clones and drops some. The sample has about 8,900 clones; 60% to 80% are singletons. The origin of this receptor is a human donor with HPV-associated anogenital cancer. The sample was taken from a patient who underwent chemoradiotherapy.

CDR3 bases: TGTGCCAGCAGTGACTCGGGGGGCTCCACAGATACGCAGTATTTT. It is translated as CASSDSGGSTDTQYF. This chain uses TRBV6-4 with TRBJ2-3; D may match TRBD1 or TRBD2 (6 bases each). Germline V gives CDR1 MRHNA, CDR2 SNTAGT. The CDR3 totals 15 residues. The germline V and J ends were trimmed by 0 bases and 2 bases, with 9 bases remaining between them.